This T cell receptor beta chain was obtained from a study of cytotoxic CD8 clonotypes in ibrutinib-treated CLL. Study-level findings and limits: Investigators sampled sustained-remission and progressing patients at differing times. The clonality rise at ibrutinib response reflected private clonotype expansion. The clonality went up when patients responded to ibrutinib and dropped back toward baseline at progression.

Only in-frame clones appear in the TCRdb table, and some are missing; sequencing was by immunoSEQ multiplex PCR. The sample consists of roughly 9,000 clones, 60% to 80% of them appearing once. Concerning this clone: Its specificity is unknown.

Library input was about 2 micrograms of DNA from cryopreserved PBMCs. This CDR3 comprises 16 residues. With V trimmed by 1 base and J by 7 bases, 7 bases remained unmatched. Germline V CDR1 and CDR2: SNHLY, FYNNEI. The genes are TRBV2 and TRBJ1-5, with TRBD1 matching over 10 bases. The sequenced sample was PBMCs, obtained before ibrutinib treatment. The sequence was collected from a human donor with chronic lymphocytic leukemia. The CDR3, as DNA: TGTGCCAGCAGTGAAGGGACAGGGGGTTCCTGGCAGCCCCAGCATTTT. Translation gives CASSEGTGGSWQPQHF. Complete variable domain (other parts from reference TRBV2 and TRBJ1-5): EPEVTQTPSHQVTQMGQEVILRCVPISNHLYFYWYRQILGQKVEFLVSFYNNEISEKSEIFDDQFSVERPDGSNFTLKIRSTKLEDSAMYFCASSEGTGGSWQPQHFGDGTRLSIL.